This T cell receptor (beta chain) originates from a study of T-cell reconstitution after alpha-beta-depleted transplantation in children. Overall study results and limits: The study traced high day-60 TCRbeta diversity in some patients to surviving recipient T cells and thymic progenitors.

At least ten counts were recorded for this clonotype. Its antigen is still unknown. Unique molecular identifiers were used to barcode this TCRbeta library. Using its own MiXCR run on the PCR reads, TCRdb lists one record per CDR3 protein. Found here are 700,000 to 950,000 distinct CDR3 sequences, 15% to 20% of them singletons; the top ten hold about 4.6%. CDR3 length equals 14 residues. The V segment lost 4 bases and the J segment 2 bases; nucleotides outside the gene matches: 5. Per the germline V gene, CDR1 is SGHRS and CDR2 is YFSETQ. The chain employs TRBV5-1 and TRBJ1-1; 7 bases match TRBD1. The material was PBMCs, mostly from graft donor cells, obtained 360 days after TCRalphabeta/CD19-depleted stem cell transplant. This TCR was sampled from a male patient younger than 18 who had a stem cell transplant for acute lymphoblastic leukemia, so the T cells may come from the graft donor. For the CDR3, the DNA is TGCGCCAGCAGCGTCGGGACAGCCAACACTGAAGCTTTCTTT. Translation: CASSVGTANTEAFF.